This TCR beta chain was sequenced for a study of blood T cell repertoires in COVID-19. At the level of the study: Both acute and convalescent COVID-19 samples were obtained from the United States, Italy and Spain. T cells, B-cell-depleted T cells, or PBMCs supplied cDNA or gDNA.

Authors' methods: Amplification of reference gene primers provided the estimated nucleated cell counts. The table came from immunoSEQ multiplex PCR; TCRdb's copy has only in-frame clones and leaves some out. That table is the source of V, J and clone size, and D and trimming were worked out from the DNA. Of 200,000 or so clones listed, about 86% are singletons. This clone appeared a few times. Germline CDR1 LNHDA, CDR2 SQIVND (reference sequence). The CDR3 loop spans 15 amino acids. V was clipped by 6 bases and J by 0 bases, with 12 bases between them. The V call is TRBV19, the J call TRBJ1-3; unclear D gene. The sample taken for sequencing was peripheral blood. The clonotype originates from a woman in her 70s with acute or convalescent COVID-19. The CDR3 nucleotides are TGTGCCAGTAGAACGCATTGGAGCTCTGGAAACACCATATATTTT. It is translated as CASRTHWSSGNTIYF.